Below, 9 T cell receptor beta chains from the same sample are listed, as sequenced in a study of OX40 agonist ivuxolimab in advanced cancers. Sequencing was performed with immunoSEQ multiplex PCR; in TCRdb, only in-frame clones are kept and a portion is missing. Of about 48,000 clones listed, 80% to 95% are singletons. The source was CD4+ or CD8+ T cells sorted from blood, collected in a trial of the OX40 agonist ivuxolimab. Receptors originate from an adult with an advanced solid tumor such as melanoma, head and neck, liver or kidney cancer.

The chain uses TRBV6-6 and TRBJ1-1, with D uncertain. CDR3 length: 11 amino acids. V lost 6 bases and J 3 bases, leaving 5 bases between the germline ends. Germline-derived CDR1 and CDR2 are MNHNY and SVGAGI (reference sequence). CDR3 DNA sequence: TGTGCCAGCAGGGCCGACACTGAAGCTTTCTTT. It specifies CASRADTEAFF.

The sample holds a few counts of this clone. The sample contains more than one DNA sequence encoding this CDR3. The chain combines TRBV27 with TRBJ2-5, with a weak D call TRBD2 (6 bases). The V end was cut by 0 bases, the J end by 1 base, with 12 bases between. Germline lookup yields CDR1 MNHEY and CDR2 SMNVEV (reference sequence). The CDR3 length is 16 residues. The CDR3 coding sequence is TGTGCCAGCAGTTTATCGATGGGGGGATTCCAAGAGACCCAGTACTTC. This encodes CASSLSMGGFQETQYF.

V and J are TRBV27 and TRBJ1-3; 7 nucleotides match TRBD1. This CDR3 has 14 residues. V shed 5 bases, J shed 0 bases, and the junction held 1 base outside the gene matches. From germline, CDR1 is MNHEY and CDR2 SMNVEV (reference sequence). The CDR3 sequence is CASSPGGSGNTIYF. The CDR3 DNA follows: TGTGCCAGCAGTCCAGGGGGCTCTGGAAACACCATATATTTT.

This rearrangement joins TRBV18 to TRBJ1-1; D is possibly TRBD1 (5 bases). This CDR3 has 14 amino acids. Germline CDR1 KGHSH, CDR2 LQKENI. Trimming removed 0 bases from V and 4 bases from J, with 9 bases in between. The CDR3 loop is CASSPPLGVTEAFF. The CDR3 DNA reads TGTGCCAGCTCACCACCGTTAGGGGTCACTGAAGCTTTCTTT.

CDR3 in DNA: TGCGCCAGCAGCCAAGAAGGGGCGCGGGGGCAGCCCCAGCATTTT. As protein: CASSQEGARGQPQHF. The J gene is TRBJ1-5, the V gene TRBV4-1; possible D gene TRBD1, 5 bases. From germline, CDR1 is MGHRA and CDR2 YSYEKL. V lost 0 bases, J lost 7 bases, and 13 bases lay in between. The CDR3 has 15 residues.

This clone was seen once. In the same sample, other DNA sequences code for this CDR3. The chain links TRBV19 to TRBJ2-5; the D is unclear. The CDR3 length is 12 residues. The V end lost 1 base, the J end lost 1 base, and 1 base lay between the germline ends. Germline V gives CDR1 LNHDA, CDR2 SQIVND (reference sequence). DNA of the CDR3: TGTGCCAGTAGTATAGGCCAAGAGACCCAGTACTTC. Translating gives CASSIGQETQYF.

CDR3 nucleotide sequence: TGTGCCAGTAGTTGGGGCCCTACTTGGGCGTATGGCTACACCTTC. Encoded protein: CASSWGPTWAYGYTF. The V and J genes are TRBV19 and TRBJ1-2, with D possibly being TRBD1 (5 bases). CDR3 length equals 15 residues. Trimming shortened V by 5 bases and J by 5 bases, and 18 bases separated the two germline ends. CDR1 and CDR2 from the germline V gene are LNHDA and SQIVND (reference sequence).

The V and J genes are TRBV6-1 and TRBJ1-5; D gene ambiguous. The germline V and J ends were trimmed by 2 bases and 0 bases, with 8 bases remaining between them. The CDR3 totals 15 residues. The V gene's germline CDR1 is MNHNS and CDR2 SASEGT. This CDR3 is CASSESGFSNQPQHF. The CDR3 DNA is TGTGCCAGCAGTGAATCTGGGTTTAGCAATCAGCCCCAGCATTTT.

This clone was detected a few times. The CDR3 DNA is TGTGCCAGCAGCTTAGTGGGGACAGGGAGAGGAAACTATGGCTACACCTTC. This sequence encodes CASSLVGTGRGNYGYTF. This chain uses TRBV11-2 with TRBJ1-2; 9 bases fit TRBD1. CDR1 is SGHAT, CDR2 FQNNGV, per germline. This CDR3 contains 17 residues. V shed 1 base, J shed 2 bases, and the junction held 8 bases outside the gene matches.